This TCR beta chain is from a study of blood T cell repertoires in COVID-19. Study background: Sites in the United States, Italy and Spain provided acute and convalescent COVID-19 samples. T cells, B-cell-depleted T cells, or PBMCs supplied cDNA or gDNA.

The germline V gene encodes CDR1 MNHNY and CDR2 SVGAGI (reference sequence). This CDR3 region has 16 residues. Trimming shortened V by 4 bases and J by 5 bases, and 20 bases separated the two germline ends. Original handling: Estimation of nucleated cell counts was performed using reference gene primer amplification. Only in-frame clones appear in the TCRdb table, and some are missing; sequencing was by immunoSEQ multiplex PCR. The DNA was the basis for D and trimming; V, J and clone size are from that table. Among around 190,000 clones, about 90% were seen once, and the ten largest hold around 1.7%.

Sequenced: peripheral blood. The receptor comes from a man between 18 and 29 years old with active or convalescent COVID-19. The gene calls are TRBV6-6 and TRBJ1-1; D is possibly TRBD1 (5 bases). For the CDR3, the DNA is TGTGCCAGCAGTTCGTACGGGGGGGGAACAGAAACTGAAGCTTTCTTT. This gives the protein CASSSYGGGTETEAFF.